These T cell receptor beta chains were read from a single sample in a study of T-cell reconstitution after alpha-beta-depleted transplantation in children. MiXCR, run by TCRdb on the PCR reads, gives a single entry per CDR3 protein. The sample holds 250,000 to 300,000 distinct CDR3 sequences, over 8% seen once. Sequenced material: PBMCs from the stem cell graft donor, taken from the stem cell graft. These receptor sequences come from a human donor who donated a stem cell graft to a child with SCID. Each CDR3 is given with its conserved first and last residue. A D gene is named only where the DNA matches it firmly. A row's size may be missing; if present it is once, few, many or a size class.

TRBV20-1	TRBJ2-1	-	few	TGCAGTCCGCGGGCCCGCTCCTACAATGAGCAGTTCTTC	CSPRARSYNEQFF
TRBV20-1	TRBJ2-7	-	few	TGCAGTCTCCCCCGGGGTGGCTCCTACGGGGAGCAGTACTTC	CSLPRGGSYGEQYF
TRBV14	TRBJ1-6	-	few	TGTGCCAGCAGCAACCGGGGTGCAGAGTCACCCCTCCACTTT	CASSNRGAESPLHF
TRBV5-1	TRBJ2-1	TRBD2	few	TGCGCCAGCAGCTTGGATCTGCCTAGCGGGGGGGCAAAGGAGCAGTTCTTC	CASSLDLPSGGAKEQFF
TRBV12-3/TRBV12-4	TRBJ2-7	-	few	TGTGCCAGCAGTTTACCGGGGGCTCGCGGGGAGCAGTACTTC	CASSLPGARGEQYF
TRBV9	TRBJ2-5	TRBD1	few	TGTGCCAGCAGCGTAAGGGACAGGGAAGAGACCCAGTACTTC	CASSVRDREETQYF
TRBV21-1	TRBJ2-6	-	-	TGTGCCAGCAGCGGACCGGACAGGGTTTGTCCCTCTGGGGCCAACGTCCTGACTTTC	CASSGPDRVCPSGANVLTF
TRBV6-5	TRBJ1-6	-	few	TGTGCCAGCAGTTACTCAGCAGGAACATATAATTCACCCCTCCACTTT	CASSYSAGTYNSPLHF
TRBV7-9	TRBJ1-3	-	-	TGTGCCAGCAGCTTACCTCGCTCTGGAAACACCATATATTTT	CASSLPRSGNTIYF
TRBV9	TRBJ2-1	-	-	TGTGCCAGCAGCGCCTTTGACGGGCCAGTCGATGAGCAGTTCTTC	CASSAFDGPVDEQFF
TRBV6-1	TRBJ2-7	-	-	TGTGCCAGCAGTACGGCGGTCTTCTCCGAGCAGTACTTC	CASSTAVFSEQYF
TRBV3-1	TRBJ1-5	-	-	TGTGCCAGCAGCCATTCAGGGGGCAATCAGCCCCAGCATTTT	CASSHSGGNQPQHF
TRBV15	TRBJ1-6	-	-	TGTGCCACCAGCAGAGATTGGGGTCTGACGGGATCACCCCTCCACTTT	CATSRDWGLTGSPLHF
TRBV24-1	TRBJ1-1	-	-	TGTGCCACCAGTGGACGGACAGAACAGGCTGAAGCTTTCTTT	CATSGRTEQAEAFF
TRBV7-6	TRBJ2-5	-	few	TGTGCCAGCAGCGGACGGGCGGACCAAGAGACCCAGTACTTC	CASSGRADQETQYF
TRBV7-8	TRBJ2-2	TRBD2	-	TGTGCCAGCAGCTTAAGCGGACTAGCGGGGGGCGTGAACACCGGGGAGCTGTTTTTT	CASSLSGLAGGVNTGELFF
TRBV19	TRBJ1-1	TRBD1	-	TGTGCCAGCCGGGACAGGGGATCCACTGAAGCTTTCTTT	CASRDRGSTEAFF
TRBV12-3/TRBV12-4	TRBJ2-1	-	-	TGTGCCAGCAGTCCCCGGACGGACCGGCCTTACAATGAGCAGTTCTTC	CASSPRTDRPYNEQFF
TRBV10-3	TRBJ2-3	-	few	TGTGCCATCAGTGAACCGACAGACTTATCGGGCACAGATACGCAGTATTTT	CAISEPTDLSGTDTQYF
TRBV12-3/TRBV12-4	TRBJ2-7	-	medium-sized	TGTGCCAGCAATTACGACCGAAACTACGAGCAGTACTTC	CASNYDRNYEQYF
TRBV12-3/TRBV12-4	TRBJ2-5	TRBD1	few	TGTGCCAGCAGTTTAGGACAGGGAGAGACCCAGTACTTC	CASSLGQGETQYF
TRBV9	TRBJ2-5	-	-	TGTGCCAGCAGCGTAGGCGCGGACTACCAAGAGACCCAGTACTTC	CASSVGADYQETQYF
TRBV5-1	TRBJ1-4	-	few	TGCGCCAGCAAACGACAGACAACTAATGAAAAACTGTTTTTT	CASKRQTTNEKLFF
TRBV15	TRBJ2-2	-	many	TGTGCCACCAGCAGAGTTAGACTACTGAACACCGGGGAGCTGTTTTTT	CATSRVRLLNTGELFF
TRBV25-1	TRBJ2-3	-	few	TGTGCCAGCAGTGTCGGGTGGGCGCAGTATTTT	CASSVGWAQYF
TRBV12-3/TRBV12-4	TRBJ1-5	-	few	TGTGCCAGCAGTTTCAGCGGGCAGCCCCAGCATTTT	CASSFSGQPQHF
TRBV14	TRBJ2-7	-	many	TGTGCCAGCAGCCAAGAGACTCTAAGGGCCTACGAGCAGTACTTC	CASSQETLRAYEQYF
TRBV13	TRBJ2-1	-	few	TGTGCCAGCAGCTTAAAAGCTTTTCTTAATGAGCAGTTCTTC	CASSLKAFLNEQFF
TRBV5-1	TRBJ1-1	-	-	TGCGCCAGCAGCACTGGGGGCCAGGGGATCGCGAACACTGAAGCTTTCTTT	CASSTGGQGIANTEAFF
TRBV3-1	TRBJ1-1	-	few	TGTGCCAGCAGCCATCGACAGAGTCAGAACACTGAAGCTTTCTTT	CASSHRQSQNTEAFF
TRBV18	TRBJ2-1	TRBD2	few	TGTGCCAGCTCACCACCGTGGCGGGGGGACGAAAACAATGAGCAGTTCTTC	CASSPPWRGDENNEQFF
TRBV20-1	TRBJ2-1	TRBD2	-	TGCAGTGCTCTTACCCCTTTACTAGCGGGGGATCTATGGGATGAGCAGTTCTTC	CSALTPLLAGDLWDEQFF
TRBV11-2	TRBJ2-2	-	-	TGTGCCACACGAATCGGGGGGCCCGGGGAGCTGTTTTTT	CATRIGGPGELFF
TRBV7-3	TRBJ2-3	-	many	TGTGCCAGCAGCTTAAGCGGTCGAGGAGATACGCAGTATTTT	CASSLSGRGDTQYF
TRBV18	TRBJ1-2	TRBD1	many	TGTGCCAGCTCACAGGGGGCGTCTAACTATGGCTACACCTTC	CASSQGASNYGYTF
TRBV20-1	TRBJ2-1	-	-	TGCAGTGCTAGAGATGGTAACACGGACAATGAGCAGTTCTTC	CSARDGNTDNEQFF
TRBV7-2	TRBJ2-5	TRBD2	few	TGTGCCAGCAGCTTATCGACTAGCGGGGGAGCTCATCAGACCCAGTACTTC	CASSLSTSGGAHQTQYF
TRBV2	TRBJ2-5	-	many	TGTGCCAGCAGAGGCGGACAGTACCAAGAGACCCAGTACTTC	CASRGGQYQETQYF
TRBV9	TRBJ2-5	TRBD2	few	TGTGCCAGCAGCGTAGTCCCTAGCGGGGGCCAAGAGACCCAGTACTTC	CASSVVPSGGQETQYF
TRBV5-1	TRBJ2-1	TRBD1	-	TGCGCCAGCAGCCCGAGGCAGGGGGCCGATGAGCAGTTCTTC	CASSPRQGADEQFF
TRBV5-4	TRBJ1-2	TRBD1	-	TGTGCCAGCAGCTTGCAGGCAGGGGGCGGCTACACCTTC	CASSLQAGGGYTF
TRBV7-9	TRBJ2-7	-	-	TGTGCCAGCACCCCGGGGTGGGATATCTACGAGCAGTACTTC	CASTPGWDIYEQYF
TRBV18	TRBJ2-7	-	many	TGTGCCAGCTCACCATCCGGACAGTCGGTGTACGAGCAGTACTTC	CASSPSGQSVYEQYF
TRBV7-9	TRBJ2-7	-	-	TGTGCCAGCAGCTTAACAGGGTTGGGTCACGAGCAGTACTTC	CASSLTGLGHEQYF
TRBV12-3/TRBV12-4	TRBJ1-1	-	-	TGTGCCAGCAGTTTTGGGGAGGGACGGGCGAACACTGAAGCTTTCTTT	CASSFGEGRANTEAFF
TRBV12-3/TRBV12-4	TRBJ1-3	TRBD1	few	TGTGCCAGCACGTTGACAGGGAGACCTGGAAACACCATATATTTT	CASTLTGRPGNTIYF
TRBV19	TRBJ1-2	-	few	TGTGCCAGTAGTATAGGGGACGGGGGTCCCTATGGCTACACCTTC	CASSIGDGGPYGYTF
TRBV7-3	TRBJ2-1	-	-	TGTGCCAGCAGCCCCGCCCATCCAGGGTTAAATGAGCAGTTCTTC	CASSPAHPGLNEQFF